This passage covers 18 T cell receptor beta chains from one sample sequenced in a study of blood T cell repertoires in COVID-19. Data came from immunoSEQ multiplex PCR; TCRdb stores just in-frame clones and leaves some out. This table has about 70,000 clones, over 70% appearing once. The sequencing sample was made of peripheral blood. The receptors were sampled from a human donor in a cohort sampled during active COVID-19.

The V and J genes are TRBV7-2 and TRBJ1-1; D ambiguous. The CDR3 spans 13 residues. Trimming took 0 bases from V and 11 from J, leaving 13 bases between them. Germline V CDR1 and CDR2: SGHTA, FQGNSA. The CDR3 protein is CASSLAEKLSAFF. The CDR3 nucleotides are TGTGCCAGCAGCTTAGCGGAGAAGTTGAGCGCTTTCTTT.

This clone was detected only once. This sequence joins TRBV11-3 and TRBJ1-1; 8 nucleotides align to TRBD1. The V and J ends lost 3 bases and 2 bases, in that order; junction bases with no gene match: 5. Germline loops: CDR1 SGHNT, CDR2 YENEEA. The CDR3 totals 15 residues. The CDR3 nucleotides read TGTGCCAGCAGCTTGCAACAGGGGGGCAACACTGAAGCTTTCTTT. It is translated as CASSLQQGGNTEAFF. Using reference TRBV11-3 and TRBJ1-1 for the parts outside the CDR3, the full variable domain is EAGVVQSPRYKIIEKKQPVAFWCNPISGHNTLYWYLQNLGQGPELLIRYENEEAVDDSQLPKDRFSAERLKGVDSTLKIQPAELGDSAVYLCASSLQQGGNTEAFFGQGTRLTVV.

The rearrangement joins TRBV14 to TRBJ2-7, with a weak D call TRBD2 (6 bases). The V and J ends lost 3 bases and 3 bases respectively, with 12 bases between them. CDR3 length: 14 amino acids. Germline CDR1 reads SGHDN; CDR2 reads FVKESK. The DNA of the CDR3 is TGTGCCAGCAGCCAGCGGGGAAACCTCTACGAGCAGTACTTC. Translating gives CASSQRGNLYEQYF. The full variable domain, in which reference TRBV14 and TRBJ2-7 provide the parts outside the CDR3, is EAGVTQFPSHSVIEKGQTVTLRCDPISGHDNLYWYRRVMGKEIKFLLHFVKESKQDESGMPNNRFLAERTGGTYSTLKVQPAELEDSGVYFCASSQRGNLYEQYFGPGTRLTVT.

V is TRBV18 and J is TRBJ2-7; D perhaps matches TRBD1 (5 bases). The CDR3 spans 14 residues. Germline-derived CDR1 and CDR2 are KGHSH and LQKENI. With 6 bases removed from V and 6 bases from J, the gap between germline ends came to 18 bases. The CDR3 protein is CASSPQGSASEQYF. The CDR3 region has the DNA TGTGCCAGCTCCCCCCAGGGATCTGCGAGCGAGCAGTACTTC.

The chain is built from TRBV28 and TRBJ1-2; 9 bases fit TRBD1. The CDR3 runs 14 residues. The ends lost 6 bases at V and 4 bases at J; junction bases unmatched: 6. From germline, CDR1 is MDHEN and CDR2 SYDVKM. The CDR3 sequence is CASRGDREIYGYTF. The CDR3 bases are TGTGCCAGCAGGGGGGACAGGGAGATCTATGGCTACACCTTC.

The J gene is TRBJ2-7, the V gene TRBV27, with D possibly matching TRBD1 (5 bases). The CDR3 is made up of 15 amino acids. V lost 1 base and J lost 0, with 10 bases in between. Germline lookup yields CDR1 MNHEY and CDR2 SMNVEV (reference sequence). For the CDR3, the DNA is TGTGCCAGCAGTTTATACGCAGGGATCTCCTACGAGCAGTACTTC. Residues: CASSLYAGISYEQYF.

This clone has more than one count but fewer than ten. The chain links TRBV19 to TRBJ1-2; D possibly corresponds to TRBD1 (5 bases). Germline CDR1 reads LNHDA; CDR2 reads SQIVND (reference sequence). V lost 7 bases and J lost 5, with 20 bases in between. The CDR3 has 15 residues. The CDR3 here is CASTSLAGKVYGYTF. The CDR3 region has the DNA TGTGCCAGTACCTCCCTGGCAGGGAAGGTTTATGGCTACACCTTC.

The chain is built from TRBV6-5 and TRBJ1-2; 12 nucleotides align to TRBD1. V lost 1 base, J lost 7 bases, and 4 bases stayed unmatched. This CDR3 has 15 residues. Germline V CDR1 and CDR2: MNHEY, SVGAGI. CDR3 sequence reads: CASSYWGTGGGGYTF. CDR3 bases: TGTGCCAGCAGTTACTGGGGGACAGGGGGCGGTGGCTACACCTTC.

The chain couples TRBV5-1 to TRBJ1-1; weak D call: TRBD1 (5 bases). Trimming left V 2 bases short and J 7 bases short, with 15 bases between. This CDR3 comprises 14 residues. In germline, CDR1 is SGHRS, CDR2 YFSETQ. DNA of the CDR3: TGCGCCAGCAGCTTTAGTCCAGGGACTGGTGAAGCTTTCTTT. This encodes CASSFSPGTGEAFF.

The chain recombines TRBV27 with TRBJ2-7; D is possibly TRBD1 (6 bases). Germline V gene data show CDR1 as MNHEY and CDR2 as SMNVEV (reference sequence). There are 15 residues in the CDR3. V was trimmed by 3 bases and J by 6 bases, leaving 18 bases between them. For the CDR3, the DNA is TGTGCCAGCAGTTTGAGTGGTACTAGGGGGTCCGAGCAGTACTTC. Amino acids: CASSLSGTRGSEQYF.

The V gene is TRBV5-1, the J gene TRBJ2-5, with 8 nucleotides matching TRBD1. CDR1 and CDR2 from the germline V gene are SGHRS and YFSETQ. Trimming cost V 4 bases and J 3 bases; bases outside gene matches: 8. This CDR3 spans 15 amino acids. The CDR3 is CASSIGQGGKETQYF. In DNA form, the CDR3 reads TGCGCCAGCAGCATCGGACAGGGAGGAAAAGAGACCCAGTACTTC.

The chain carries TRBV5-6 and TRBJ2-1, with D tentatively TRBD2 (6 bases). CDR3 length: 16 amino acids. V lost 4 bases, J lost 4 bases, and 18 bases lay in between. Germline-derived CDR1 and CDR2 are SGHDT and YYEEEE. CDR3 protein: CASSPWGRSGYNEQFF. The CDR3 DNA follows: TGTGCCAGCAGCCCGTGGGGGAGGAGCGGGTACAATGAGCAGTTCTTC.

V is TRBV5-1 and J is TRBJ2-1; TRBD2 agrees at 9 bases. J gave up 9 bases and V 0 bases, and 7 bases lay outside the gene matches. The CDR3 length is 15 residues. Germline V gives CDR1 SGHRS, CDR2 YFSETQ. The CDR3 nucleotides read TGCGCCAGCAGCTTGGCCTTGCGGGGGGGCGGTGAGCAGTTCTTC. Its translation: CASSLALRGGGEQFF.

The CDR3 nucleotides read TGTGCCAGCTCACCCAGGGGCGCCATGAACACTGAAGCTTTCTTT. Protein product: CASSPRGAMNTEAFF. The chain employs TRBV18 and TRBJ1-1, with D perhaps matching TRBD1 (6 bases). V was cut by 3 bases and J by 0 bases, with 11 bases left in between. The germline V gene encodes CDR1 KGHSH and CDR2 LQKENI. The CDR3 runs to 15 residues.

The chain combines TRBV4-1 with TRBJ2-2; no definite D call. Deletions cut 4 bases from V and 5 bases from J, with 14 bases between. Germline assignment: CDR1 MGHRA and CDR2 YSYEKL. The CDR3 sequence is 15 residues long. Here the CDR3 reads CASSPPPIYTGELFF. The CDR3 nucleotides are TGCGCCAGCAGCCCGCCGCCTATATATACCGGGGAGCTGTTTTTT.

This clone showed up just a few times. The rearrangement uses TRBV2 and TRBJ2-1; 8 bases map to TRBD2. CDR1 and CDR2 from the germline V gene are SNHLY and FYNNEI. The CDR3 has 14 residues. V was clipped by 1 base and J by 8 bases; unmatched bases: 4. The CDR3 reads CASSEESGGDEQFF. The CDR3 DNA reads TGTGCCAGCAGTGAAGAAAGCGGGGGAGATGAGCAGTTCTTC. The whole variable domain, filled in from reference TRBV2 and TRBJ2-1, reads EPEVTQTPSHQVTQMGQEVILRCVPISNHLYFYWYRQILGQKVEFLVSFYNNEISEKSEIFDDQFSVERPDGSNFTLKIRSTKLEDSAMYFCASSEESGGDEQFFGPGTRLTVL.

This clone was seen only a few times. The chain couples TRBV4-1 to TRBJ1-2; maybe TRBD1 (5 bases). Looked up from germline, CDR1 is MGHRA and CDR2 is YSYEKL. V shed 0 bases and J shed 7 bases, with 15 bases lying between them. This CDR3 is 15 amino acids long. CDR3 nucleotide sequence: TGCGCCAGCAGCCAAGATTTGGGGGGAAGAGGTGGCTACACCTTC. It is translated as CASSQDLGGRGGYTF.

This rearrangement joins TRBV10-3 to TRBJ1-5; TRBD1 matches at 7 bases. Trimming at V came to 7 bases and at J to 9 bases, leaving 9 bases not matched to a gene. CDR1 and CDR2 (germline): ENHRY, SYGVKD. The CDR3 extends over 13 amino acids. The CDR3 is CAIKAQGERPQHF. In DNA form, the CDR3 reads TGTGCCATCAAAGCGCAGGGGGAGAGGCCCCAGCATTTT.